This T cell receptor (beta chain) was sequenced in a study of T cell responses to AZD1222 COVID-19 vaccine. Study-level background: Doses given second, at about 4 or about 12 weeks, were pooled. Study conclusions and caveats: Sampling captured repertoires only after the peak T cell response. Donors in the cohort were predominantly white British and more often female, and clonal diversity was possibly underestimated.

Comment on this clone: Its antigen is unknown.

Libraries were prepared by immunoSEQ multiplex PCR; TCRdb keeps only in-frame clonotypes and omits some of them. The repertoire holds 100,000 to 150,000 clones, about 90% seen once, with about 10% in the top ten. V lost 5 bases and J 7 bases, leaving 14 bases between the germline ends. Germline CDR1 is SNHLY and CDR2 is FYNNEI. This CDR3 is built from 13 residues. Sequencing used peripheral blood, obtained on day 0 of AZD1222 vaccination. The chain is built from TRBV2 and TRBJ1-2; weak D call: TRBD1 (6 bases). This sequence originates from an adult in good health. CDR3 amino acids: CASSSEQGSGYTF. CDR3 coding DNA: TGTGCCAGCAGTTCTGAACAGGGCAGTGGCTACACCTTC.